This T cell receptor (beta chain) was recorded in a study of blood T cell repertoires in COVID-19. The data were produced by immunoSEQ multiplex PCR, yet TCRdb's version contains in-frame clones alone and is incomplete. The repertoire includes 300,000 to 350,000 clones, approximately 88% of them detected once, and approximately 10% sits in the top ten. The CDR3 is 16 residues long. The trim removed 1 base at V and 5 bases at J, leaving 4 bases unmatched. Germline values: CDR1 SGHAT, CDR2 FQNNGV. The chain has TRBV11-2 and TRBJ2-7, with 14 bases fitting TRBD2. Sequencing was performed on peripheral blood. The source of this sequence is a man in his thirties or forties with COVID-19, enrolled during active disease. Here the CDR3 reads CASSLGGTSGSNEQYF. The CDR3 bases are TGTGCCAGCAGCTTAGGTGGGACTAGCGGGAGTAACGAGCAGTACTTC.